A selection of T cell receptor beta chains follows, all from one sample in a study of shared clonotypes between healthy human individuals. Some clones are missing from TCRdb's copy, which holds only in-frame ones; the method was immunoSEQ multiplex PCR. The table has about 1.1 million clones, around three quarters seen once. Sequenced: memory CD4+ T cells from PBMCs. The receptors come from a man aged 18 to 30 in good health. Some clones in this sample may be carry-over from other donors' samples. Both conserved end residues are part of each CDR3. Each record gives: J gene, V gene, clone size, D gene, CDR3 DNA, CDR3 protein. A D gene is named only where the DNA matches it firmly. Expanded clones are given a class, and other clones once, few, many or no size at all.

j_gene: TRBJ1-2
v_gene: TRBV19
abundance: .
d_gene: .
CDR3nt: TGTGCCAGTAGAATGCCGGGCGGTGGCTACACCTTC
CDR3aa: CASRMPGGGYTF

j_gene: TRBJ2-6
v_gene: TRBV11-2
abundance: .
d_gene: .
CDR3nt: TGTGCCAGCACCAGCGGACTACTTTTCTCTGGGGCCAACGTCCTGACTTTC
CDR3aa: CASTSGLLFSGANVLTF

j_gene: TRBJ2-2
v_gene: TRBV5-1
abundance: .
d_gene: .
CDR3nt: TGCGCCAGCAGCTTCGCACAGATTGCCGGGGAGCTGTTTTTT
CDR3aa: CASSFAQIAGELFF

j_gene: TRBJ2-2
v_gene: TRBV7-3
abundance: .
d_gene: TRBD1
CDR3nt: TGTGCCAGCAGCTACCTTGGACAGGGGTCCGCCGGGGAGCTGTTTTTT
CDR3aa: CASSYLGQGSAGELFF

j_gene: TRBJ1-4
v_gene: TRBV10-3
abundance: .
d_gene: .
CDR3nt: TGTGCCATCAGTGAGTCAGAACAGGTGAATAATGAAAAACTGTTTTTT
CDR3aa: CAISESEQVNNEKLFF

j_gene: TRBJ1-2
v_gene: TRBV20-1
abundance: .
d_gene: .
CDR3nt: TGCAGTGCCTCCCTGACGCATGGCTACACCTTC
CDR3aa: CSASLTHGYTF

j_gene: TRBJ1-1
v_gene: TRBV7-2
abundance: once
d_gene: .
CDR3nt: TGTGCCAGCAGTTACGACCACCGGAACACTGAAGCTTTCTTT
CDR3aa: CASSYDHRNTEAFF

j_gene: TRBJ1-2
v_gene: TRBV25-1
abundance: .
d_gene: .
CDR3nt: TGTGCCAGCAGTGAATCGGTGACAGGCCACTATGGCTACACCTTC
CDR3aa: CASSESVTGHYGYTF

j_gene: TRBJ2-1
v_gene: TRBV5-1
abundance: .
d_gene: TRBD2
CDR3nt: TGCGCCAGCAGCTTAAATCTAGCGGGAGGTTCAAATGAGCAGTTCTTC
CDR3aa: CASSLNLAGGSNEQFF

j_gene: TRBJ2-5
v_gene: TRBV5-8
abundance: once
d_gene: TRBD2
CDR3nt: TGTGCCAGCACCCTAGCGGGAGGGGGCGAGACCCAGTACTTC
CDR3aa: CASTLAGGGETQYF

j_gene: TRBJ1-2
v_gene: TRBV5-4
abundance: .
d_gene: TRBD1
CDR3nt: TGTGCCAGCAGCGGCCGGGACAGGGGGCCTCTCGGCTACACCTTC
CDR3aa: CASSGRDRGPLGYTF

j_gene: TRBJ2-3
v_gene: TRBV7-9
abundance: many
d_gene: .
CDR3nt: TGTGCCAGCAGCCCACGCCGCGGCAGTCGAGTAACAGATACGCAGTATTTT
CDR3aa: CASSPRRGSRVTDTQYF